The clone carrying this TCR beta chain was counted many times. The data stem from a study of early T cells in non-severe SARS-CoV-2 infection. Germline assignment: CDR1 SGHVS and CDR2 FNYEAQ. The CDR3 contains 14 residues. V was shortened by 5 bases and J by 3 bases, with 14 bases between the two germline ends. Researchers tagged individual cDNA molecules with unique molecular identifiers. Each CDR3 protein is one row after TCRdb ran MiXCR on the 5' RACE reads. Here the sample spans 65,000 to 70,000 distinct CDR3 sequences, 12% being singletons. The receptor comes from an adult who was a healthcare worker with PCR-confirmed SARS-CoV-2 infection or an uninfected control (not recorded which). This chain connects TRBV7-6 to TRBJ2-7; D is possibly TRBD1 or TRBD2 (5 bases each). Source material: whole blood. CDR3 DNA sequence: TGTGCCAGCAGCCTCGGGACGGCGGGCTACGAGCAGTACTTC. As protein: CASSLGTAGYEQYF.